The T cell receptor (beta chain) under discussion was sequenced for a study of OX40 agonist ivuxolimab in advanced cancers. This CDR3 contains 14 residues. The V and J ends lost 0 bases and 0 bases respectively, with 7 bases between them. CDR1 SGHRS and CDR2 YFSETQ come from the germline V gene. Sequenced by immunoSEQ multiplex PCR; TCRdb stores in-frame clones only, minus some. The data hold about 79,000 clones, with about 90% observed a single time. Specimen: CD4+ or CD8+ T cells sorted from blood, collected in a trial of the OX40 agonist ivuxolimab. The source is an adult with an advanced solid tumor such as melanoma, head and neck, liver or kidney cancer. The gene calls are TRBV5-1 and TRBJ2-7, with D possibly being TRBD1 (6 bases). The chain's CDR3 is CASSLEDSSYEQYF. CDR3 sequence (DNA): TGCGCCAGCAGCTTGGAGGACAGCTCCTACGAGCAGTACTTC.